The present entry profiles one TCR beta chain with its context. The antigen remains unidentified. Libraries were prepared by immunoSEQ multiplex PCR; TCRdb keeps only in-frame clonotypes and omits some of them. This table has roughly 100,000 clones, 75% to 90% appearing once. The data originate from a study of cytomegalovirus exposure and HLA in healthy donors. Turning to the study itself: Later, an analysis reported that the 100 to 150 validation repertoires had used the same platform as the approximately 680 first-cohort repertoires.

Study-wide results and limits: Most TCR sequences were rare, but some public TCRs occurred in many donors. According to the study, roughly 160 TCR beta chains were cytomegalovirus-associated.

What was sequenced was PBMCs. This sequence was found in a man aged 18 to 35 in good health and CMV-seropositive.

The DNA for the CDR3 is TGTGCCAGCAGTTTCCAAGCCGCTAACTATGGCTACACCTTC. Protein sequence: CASSFQAANYGYTF. This sequence joins TRBV6-5 and TRBJ1-2, with D uncertain. The CDR3 length is 14 residues. Germline-derived CDR1 and CDR2 are MNHEY and SVGAGI. V gave up 4 bases and J gave up 0 bases, with 9 bases separating them.